This is a list of T cell receptor beta chains from one sample in a study of T cell responses to AZD1222 COVID-19 vaccine. Data came from immunoSEQ multiplex PCR; TCRdb stores just in-frame clones and leaves some out. The data contain roughly 97,000 clones, over 90% of them singletons. The sequencing used peripheral blood, collected on day 0 of AZD1222 vaccination. The receptor set was obtained from an adult in good health. CDR3s include the opening cysteine and the closing phenylalanine or tryptophan. Fields, in order: D gene, V gene, clone size, J gene, CDR3 protein, CDR3 DNA. The D gene is left open where the match is weak. Clone size is given for some rows only: seen once, a few or many times, or a class if the clone is expanded.

D: NA; V: TRBV4-2; size: NA; J: TRBJ1-1; CDR3: CASSQEVLRDEAFF; DNA: TGTGCCAGCAGCCAAGAGGTCCTCCGGGACGAAGCTTTCTTT
D: NA; V: TRBV9; size: NA; J: TRBJ2-3; CDR3: CASSVEGSGSTDTQYF; DNA: TGTGCCAGCAGCGTAGAAGGTAGCGGTAGCACAGATACGCAGTATTTT
D: NA; V: TRBV6-5; size: NA; J: TRBJ2-5; CDR3: CASSPRLETQYF; DNA: TGTGCCAGCAGTCCCAGGCTAGAGACCCAGTACTTC
D: NA; V: TRBV30; size: NA; J: TRBJ1-1; CDR3: CAWSMSGRGYTEAFF; DNA: TGTGCCTGGAGTATGTCAGGAAGAGGCTACACTGAAGCTTTCTTT
D: NA; V: TRBV9; size: NA; J: TRBJ1-3; CDR3: CASSMGAGNTIYF; DNA: TGTGCCAGCAGTATGGGGGCTGGGAACACCATATATTTT
D: NA; V: TRBV29-1; size: NA; J: TRBJ1-4; CDR3: CSIRGPANEKLFF; DNA: TGCAGCATTAGGGGCCCAGCAAATGAAAAACTGTTTTTT
D: NA; V: TRBV4-1; size: NA; J: TRBJ1-2; CDR3: CASSQWTLGDGYTF; DNA: TGCGCCAGCAGCCAGTGGACCCTTGGGGATGGCTACACCTTC
D: NA; V: TRBV7-9; size: NA; J: TRBJ2-1; CDR3: CASSLELRDDEQFF; DNA: TGTGCCAGCAGCTTAGAACTTAGGGATGATGAGCAGTTCTTC
D: NA; V: TRBV10-3; size: NA; J: TRBJ2-1; CDR3: CAISERTSVYEQFF; DNA: TGTGCCATCAGTGAGAGAACTAGTGTATATGAGCAGTTCTTC
D: TRBD2; V: TRBV10-2; size: NA; J: TRBJ2-5; CDR3: CASSPLPGGGETQYF; DNA: TGCGCCAGCAGTCCCCTTCCGGGAGGAGGGGAGACCCAGTACTTC
D: NA; V: TRBV29-1; size: NA; J: TRBJ2-7; CDR3: CSVTPDSSYEQYF; DNA: TGCAGCGTTACCCCAGACAGTTCCTACGAGCAGTACTTC
D: NA; V: TRBV5-6; size: NA; J: TRBJ1-6; CDR3: CASSLDPRDSPLHF; DNA: TGTGCCAGCAGCTTGGACCCGAGGGATTCACCCCTCCACTTT
D: TRBD1; V: TRBV5-6; size: NA; J: TRBJ1-2; CDR3: CASSSLAGGYYGYTF; DNA: TGTGCCAGCAGCTCCCTTGCAGGGGGCTACTATGGCTACACCTTC
D: NA; V: TRBV29-1; size: NA; J: TRBJ1-2; CDR3: CSVEENRIYTF; DNA: TGCAGCGTTGAAGAAAATCGGATCTACACCTTC
D: TRBD2; V: TRBV7-8; size: once; J: TRBJ2-3; CDR3: CASSLTSGRGDTQYF; DNA: TGTGCCAGCAGCCTGACTAGCGGGAGGGGAGATACGCAGTATTTT
D: NA; V: TRBV18; size: NA; J: TRBJ2-7; CDR3: CASSPSTGLKDEQYF; DNA: TGTGCCAGCTCACCATCCACAGGGTTGAAGGACGAGCAGTACTTC
D: NA; V: TRBV13; size: NA; J: TRBJ2-2; CDR3: CASSLGRNIGGELFF; DNA: TGTGCCAGCAGCTTAGGTCGGAATATTGGCGGGGAGCTGTTTTTT
D: TRBD1; V: TRBV18; size: NA; J: TRBJ1-1; CDR3: CASSLNEFTRGSAEAFF; DNA: TGTGCCAGCTCACTAAACGAATTTACCAGGGGGTCAGCTGAAGCTTTCTTT
D: TRBD1; V: TRBV10-3; size: NA; J: TRBJ1-1; CDR3: CAIRQGMNTEAFF; DNA: TGTGCCATCCGACAGGGAATGAACACTGAAGCTTTCTTT
D: TRBD1; V: TRBV6-5; size: NA; J: TRBJ1-2; CDR3: CASTQGVDYGYTF; DNA: TGTGCCAGCACACAGGGGGTGGACTATGGCTACACCTTC
D: NA; V: TRBV30; size: NA; J: TRBJ2-6; CDR3: CAWNPGANVLTF; DNA: TGTGCCTGGAATCCTGGGGCCAACGTCCTGACTTTC
D: NA; V: TRBV29-1; size: NA; J: TRBJ1-2; CDR3: CSVKRGHGYTF; DNA: TGCAGCGTTAAAAGGGGACATGGCTACACCTTC
D: NA; V: TRBV19; size: once; J: TRBJ1-5; CDR3: CASSIGRPSNQPQHF; DNA: TGTGCCAGTAGTATAGGCCGTCCTAGCAATCAGCCCCAGCATTTT
D: TRBD1; V: TRBV7-2; size: few; J: TRBJ1-2; CDR3: CASSFDRVGGYTF; DNA: TGTGCCAGCAGCTTCGACAGGGTGGGAGGCTACACCTTC
D: NA; V: TRBV30; size: NA; J: TRBJ1-6; CDR3: CAWSAGRDNSPLHF; DNA: TGTGCCTGGAGTGCCGGCAGGGATAATTCACCCCTCCACTTT
D: NA; V: TRBV6-5; size: once; J: TRBJ1-6; CDR3: CASSRRDTTSPLHF; DNA: TGTGCCAGCAGTCGACGGGACACAACTTCACCCCTCCACTTT
D: NA; V: TRBV23-1; size: NA; J: TRBJ2-3; CDR3: CASSRSYVIGQFKLSSTDTQYF; DNA: TGCGCCAGCAGTCGGTCGTATGTGATTGGACAGTTCAAACTATCTAGCACAGATACGCAGTATTTT
D: TRBD1; V: TRBV18; size: once; J: TRBJ2-1; CDR3: CASSPRGTGGGEQFF; DNA: TGTGCCAGCTCACCACGCGGGACAGGGGGAGGTGAGCAGTTCTTC
D: TRBD2; V: TRBV7-9; size: once; J: TRBJ2-1; CDR3: CASSPRLAGGRNEQFF; DNA: TGTGCCAGCAGCCCCAGACTAGCGGGAGGGCGCAATGAGCAGTTCTTC
D: TRBD1; V: TRBV4-1; size: NA; J: TRBJ1-1; CDR3: CASSQVGGESEAFF; DNA: TGCGCCAGCAGCCAAGTAGGGGGCGAGTCAGAAGCTTTCTTT
D: NA; V: TRBV3-1/TRBV3-2; size: NA; J: TRBJ2-5; CDR3: CASAGDAETQYF; DNA: TGTGCCAGTGCCGGCGACGCCGAGACCCAGTACTTC
D: TRBD2; V: TRBV9; size: once; J: TRBJ2-1; CDR3: CASSAGTSGYNEQFF; DNA: TGTGCCAGCAGCGCCGGGACTAGCGGATACAATGAGCAGTTCTTC
D: NA; V: TRBV7-2; size: NA; J: TRBJ2-7; CDR3: CASSFWGDEQYF; DNA: TGTGCCAGCAGCTTCTGGGGGGACGAGCAGTACTTC
D: NA; V: TRBV5-4; size: NA; J: TRBJ2-2; CDR3: CASSSAPQGHTGELFF; DNA: TGTGCCAGCAGTTCCGCGCCCCAGGGGCACACCGGGGAGCTGTTTTTT
D: NA; V: TRBV7-9; size: NA; J: TRBJ1-2; CDR3: CASRQRDTGYTF; DNA: TGTGCCAGCAGACAACGGGACACCGGCTACACCTTC
D: TRBD1; V: TRBV18; size: NA; J: TRBJ2-1; CDR3: CASSPQTGGNEQFF; DNA: TGTGCCAGCTCACCACAAACAGGGGGCAATGAGCAGTTCTTC
D: NA; V: TRBV4-2; size: NA; J: TRBJ1-6; CDR3: CASSLRPANNNSPLHF; DNA: TGTGCCAGCAGCCTAAGGCCGGCAAATAATAATTCACCCCTCCACTTT
D: TRBD1; V: TRBV6-5; size: NA; J: TRBJ1-1; CDR3: CASRPDRTGIPFF; DNA: TGTGCCAGCAGGCCCGACCGGACAGGGATTCCTTTCTTT
D: NA; V: TRBV12-3/TRBV12-4; size: NA; J: TRBJ2-1; CDR3: CASSFSRASEQFF; DNA: TGTGCCAGCAGTTTTTCTAGGGCCAGTGAGCAGTTCTTC
D: NA; V: TRBV6-2/TRBV6-3; size: NA; J: TRBJ2-7; CDR3: CASSLRTQGLARAEQYF; DNA: TGTGCCAGCAGCTTGCGTACCCAGGGTTTGGCACGAGCCGAGCAGTACTTC
D: TRBD1; V: TRBV19; size: NA; J: TRBJ2-7; CDR3: CASSARTGGYEQYF; DNA: TGTGCCAGTAGTGCCCGGACAGGGGGATACGAGCAGTACTTC
D: TRBD1; V: TRBV4-1; size: NA; J: TRBJ1-5; CDR3: CASSRTGGEYQPQHF; DNA: TGCGCCAGCAGCAGAACAGGGGGAGAATATCAGCCCCAGCATTTT
D: NA; V: TRBV7-2; size: NA; J: TRBJ2-3; CDR3: CASSAHRTTIDTQYF; DNA: TGTGCCAGCAGCGCGCATAGGACAACGATAGATACGCAGTATTTT
D: TRBD1; V: TRBV18; size: NA; J: TRBJ2-5; CDR3: CASSPDRGPQETQYF; DNA: TGTGCCAGCTCACCGGACAGGGGGCCCCAAGAGACCCAGTACTTC
D: TRBD1; V: TRBV7-6; size: NA; J: TRBJ2-7; CDR3: CASSLGRAGGWGEQYF; DNA: TGTGCCAGCAGCTTAGGCCGGGCAGGGGGCTGGGGCGAGCAGTACTTC
D: NA; V: TRBV6-2/TRBV6-3; size: NA; J: TRBJ2-2; CDR3: CASSYSTDTGELFF; DNA: TGTGCCAGCAGTTACTCGACGGACACCGGGGAGCTGTTTTTT
D: NA; V: TRBV29-1; size: NA; J: TRBJ2-7; CDR3: CSVEAVRGDEQYF; DNA: TGCAGCGTTGAAGCCGTGAGGGGGGACGAGCAGTACTTC
D: TRBD2; V: TRBV19; size: NA; J: TRBJ2-7; CDR3: CASSGLAGGEQYF; DNA: TGTGCCAGTAGTGGACTAGCGGGAGGCGAGCAGTACTTC
D: NA; V: TRBV6-6; size: NA; J: TRBJ1-5; CDR3: CASSSVGNQPQHF; DNA: TGTGCCAGCAGTTCGGTGGGCAATCAGCCCCAGCATTTT
D: TRBD1; V: TRBV30; size: NA; J: TRBJ2-2; CDR3: CAWRRPGQGTGELFF; DNA: TGTGCCTGGAGACGACCGGGACAGGGGACCGGGGAGCTGTTTTTT
D: NA; V: TRBV25-1; size: NA; J: TRBJ1-1; CDR3: CASSEFQGTAFF; DNA: TGTGCCAGCAGTGAATTTCAGGGAACGGCTTTCTTT
D: NA; V: TRBV28; size: NA; J: TRBJ1-1; CDR3: CASKLNTEAFF; DNA: TGTGCCAGCAAACTGAACACTGAAGCTTTCTTT
D: TRBD1; V: TRBV5-8; size: once; J: TRBJ2-6; CDR3: CASSPTGGAGANVLTF; DNA: TGTGCCAGCAGCCCGACAGGGGGAGCTGGGGCCAACGTCCTGACTTTC
D: NA; V: TRBV7-9; size: once; J: TRBJ2-5; CDR3: CASSFRGADETQYF; DNA: TGTGCCAGCAGCTTCCGGGGGGCTGACGAGACCCAGTACTTC
D: NA; V: TRBV9; size: NA; J: TRBJ2-1; CDR3: CASSATNNEQFF; DNA: TGTGCCAGCAGCGCAACGAACAATGAGCAGTTCTTC